A single sample is the source of the 26 T cell receptor beta chains below, sequenced in a study of T cell responses to AZD1222 COVID-19 vaccine. Produced via immunoSEQ multiplex PCR; TCRdb's table is partial and in-frame only. The sample contains approximately 140,000 clones, approximately 92% of which appear only once. The material sequenced was peripheral blood, taken 28 days after the second AZD1222 dose. The source is an adult who received the AZD1222 COVID-19 vaccine.

The chain couples TRBV7-7 to TRBJ2-2; a weak D match, TRBD2 (6 bases). The CDR3 spans 16 residues. The germline V and J ends were trimmed by 1 base and 5 bases, with 14 bases remaining between them. The germline V gene encodes CDR1 SSHAT and CDR2 FNYEAQ (reference sequence). CDR3 nucleotide sequence: TGTGCCAGCAGCTTAGTATCTCTAGCGAGGACCGGGGAGCTGTTTTTT. Its protein is CASSLVSLARTGELFF.

CDR3 bases: TGTGCCAGCAGCGTCCGACTGTGGAACACTGAAGCTTTCTTT. It encodes CASSVRLWNTEAFF. V usage is TRBV7-2 and J usage is TRBJ1-1; no clear D gene. The CDR3 contains 14 residues. Germline loops: CDR1 SGHTA, CDR2 FQGNSA. V lost 5 bases, J lost 1 base, and 11 bases lay in between.

V usage is TRBV5-6 and J usage is TRBJ1-3; no reliable D call. The CDR3 length is 15 residues. Germline loops: CDR1 SGHDT, CDR2 YYEEEE. Trimming stripped 4 bases from V and 0 bases from J, with 11 bases between. The CDR3 region has the DNA TGTGCCAGCAGCCTGAAAGCCTACTCTGGAAACACCATATATTTT. Encoded protein: CASSLKAYSGNTIYF. The full variable domain, with the rest looked up from reference TRBV5-6 and TRBJ1-3, is DAGVTQSPTHLIKTRGQQVTLRCSPKSGHDTVSWYQQALGQGPQFIFQYYEEEERQRGNFPDRFSGHQFPNYSSELNVNALLLGDSALYLCASSLKAYSGNTIYFGEGSWLTVV.

The chain carries TRBV7-2 and TRBJ2-1; 13 bases align to TRBD2. This CDR3 region has 15 residues. V dropped 4 bases and J dropped 4; count of bases not matched to a gene: 1. Germline-derived CDR1 and CDR2 are SGHTA and FQGNSA. The CDR3 region has the DNA TGTGCCAGCAGCTCGGGACTAGCGGGGTACAATGAGCAGTTCTTC. This encodes CASSSGLAGYNEQFF. Variable domain in full (rest from reference TRBV7-2 and TRBJ2-1): GAGVSQSPSNKVTEKGKDVELRCDPISGHTALYWYRQSLGQGLEFLIYFQGNSAPDKSGLPSDRFSAERTGGSVSTLTIQRTQQEDSAVYLCASSSGLAGYNEQFFGPGTRLTVL.

The chain links TRBV19 to TRBJ1-3; D gene ambiguous. V shed 3 bases and J shed 1 base, with 7 bases lying between them. CDR1 and CDR2 (germline): LNHDA, SQIVND (reference sequence). This CDR3 has 14 residues. The DNA for the CDR3 is TGTGCCAGTAGTATCCTATCGTCTGGAAACACCATATATTTT. Translated: CASSILSSGNTIYF.

This sequence joins TRBV2 and TRBJ2-1; D perhaps matches TRBD2 (6 bases). Germline values: CDR1 SNHLY, CDR2 FYNNEI. The length of the CDR3 is 15 residues. V was pared by 5 bases and J by 1 base, with 12 bases between. The chain's CDR3 is CASSQRRDSYNEQFF. The CDR3 DNA sequence: TGTGCCAGCAGTCAGAGGCGGGATTCCTACAATGAGCAGTTCTTC.

The J gene is TRBJ2-7, the V gene TRBV6-2 or TRBV6-3, with TRBD1 identical over 9 bases. Germline trimming cut 4 bases from V and 5 bases from J; bases unmatched to any gene: 9. Germline CDR1 and CDR2: MNHEY and SVGEGT. There are 15 residues in the CDR3. This CDR3 reads CASSFSGTGRDEQYF. The CDR3 nucleotides are TGTGCCAGCAGTTTCTCCGGGACAGGGAGAGACGAGCAGTACTTC.

The chain has TRBV13 and TRBJ2-3; 14 positions agree with TRBD2. The CDR3 length is 17 residues. Germline V gives CDR1 PRHDT, CDR2 FYEKMQ (reference sequence). Trimming cost V 5 bases and J 4 bases; bases outside gene matches: 8. The CDR3 reads CASSLRLAGGPSDTQYF. The CDR3 region has the DNA TGTGCCAGCAGCCTGCGACTAGCGGGGGGGCCATCAGATACGCAGTATTTT.

The chain employs TRBV12-3 or TRBV12-4 and TRBJ2-1; D remains unclear. This CDR3 has 12 residues. V lost 5 bases to trimming and J lost 4 bases, with 6 bases between them. The CDR3 sequence is CASSPKYNEQFF. The DNA for the CDR3 is TGTGCCAGCAGTCCGAAGTACAATGAGCAGTTCTTC.

V and J are TRBV7-2 and TRBJ1-6; D gene uncertain. The CDR3 extends over 15 amino acids. Germline V gives CDR1 SGHTA, CDR2 FQGNSA. The germline V and J ends were trimmed by 2 bases and 5 bases, with 10 bases remaining between them. The CDR3 reads CASSLMGRDNSPLHF. The CDR3 DNA reads TGTGCCAGCAGCTTAATGGGTCGGGATAATTCACCCCTCCACTTT.

The CDR3 sequence is CASSYSPDRTSYEQYF. The DNA for the CDR3 is TGTGCCAGCAGTTACTCTCCTGACAGGACCTCCTACGAGCAGTACTTC. The rearrangement uses TRBV6-2 or TRBV6-3 and TRBJ2-7; possibly TRBD1 for D (6 bases). Trimming shortened V by 0 bases and J by 0 bases, and 12 bases separated the two germline ends. The CDR3 is made up of 16 amino acids. Germline V gene sequence: CDR1 MNHEY, CDR2 SVGEGT.

Note on this clone: Other DNA sequences in this specimen translate into the identical CDR3. The chain joins TRBV27 to TRBJ1-6, with 8 bases identical to TRBD1. Germline loops: CDR1 MNHEY, CDR2 SMNVEV (reference sequence). Trimming cost V 4 bases and J 7 bases; bases outside gene matches: 3. This CDR3 is built from 14 residues. The DNA of the CDR3 is TGTGCCAGCAGTTCCTGGACAGGGAATTCACCCCTCCACTTT. It translates to CASSSWTGNSPLHF.

The rearrangement uses TRBV4-3 and TRBJ1-2; 8 bases agree with TRBD1. Germline values: CDR1 LGHNA, CDR2 YSLEER. The J segment lost 6 bases and the V segment lost 0 bases, leaving 6 bases of the junction unmatched. This CDR3 region has 15 residues. The chain's CDR3 is CASSQDHRGNDGYTF. The CDR3 region has the DNA TGCGCCAGCAGCCAAGATCACAGGGGGAACGATGGCTACACCTTC.

The chain joins TRBV5-1 to TRBJ2-3; tentative D call: TRBD2 (5 bases). The ends were cut back, 4 bases at V and 1 base at J, with 16 bases in the middle. This CDR3 has 16 residues. Germline values: CDR1 SGHRS, CDR2 YFSETQ. The CDR3 here is CASSQRTDLGTDTQYF. In DNA, the CDR3 is TGCGCCAGCAGCCAGCGGACTGACTTGGGCACAGATACGCAGTATTTT.

The genes are TRBV29-1 and TRBJ1-2, with D maybe TRBD1 (5 bases). The length of the CDR3 is 13 residues. With 0 bases removed from V and 8 bases from J, the gap between germline ends came to 13 bases. Germline V gene sequence: CDR1 SQVTM, CDR2 ANQGSEA. The CDR3 nucleotides are TGCAGCGTTGAAGATAGTCAGGGTAACGGCTACACCTTC. Protein product: CSVEDSQGNGYTF.

The chain is built from TRBV30 and TRBJ2-3; 7 positions match TRBD2. Germline V gives CDR1 GTSNPN, CDR2 SVGIG (reference sequence). The CDR3 consists of 14 residues. Trimming at V came to 1 base and at J to 4 bases, leaving 5 bases not matched to a gene. The CDR3 protein is CAWSGLARADTQYF. The CDR3 DNA is TGTGCCTGGAGTGGACTAGCCCGGGCAGATACGCAGTATTTT. The full variable domain, completed using reference TRBV30 and TRBJ2-3, is SQTIHQWPATLVQPVGSPLSLECTVEGTSNPNLYWYRQAAGRGLQLLFYSVGIGQISSEVPQNLSASRPQDRQFILSSKKLLLSDSGFYLCAWSGLARADTQYFGPGTRLTVL.

V gene TRBV4-3 combines with J gene TRBJ1-2; no reliable D call. This CDR3 contains 13 residues. The germline CDR1 and CDR2 sequences are LGHNA and YSLEER. V was trimmed by 5 bases and J by 2 bases, leaving 9 bases between them. CDR3 sequence: CASSFAGNYGYTF. In DNA form, the CDR3 reads TGCGCCAGCAGCTTTGCCGGGAACTATGGCTACACCTTC.

V and J are TRBV5-6 and TRBJ1-2, with TRBD1 matching over 7 bases. The CDR3 has 13 amino acids. The ends lost 0 bases at V and 8 bases at J; junction bases unmatched: 4. Germline CDR1 reads SGHDT; CDR2 reads YYEEEE. The CDR3, as DNA: TGTGCCAGCAGCTTGGTACAGGGGAGGGGCTACACCTTC. Translating it yields CASSLVQGRGYTF.

The chain is built from TRBV30 and TRBJ1-2; D uncertain. With 2 bases removed from V and 0 bases from J, the gap between germline ends came to 7 bases. The CDR3 is 13 amino acids. Germline V lookup: CDR1 GTSNPN, CDR2 SVGIG (reference sequence). CDR3 nucleotides: TGTGCCTGGAGTCTTAGGGCTAACTATGGCTACACCTTC. Its protein product is CAWSLRANYGYTF.

The chain joins TRBV5-1 to TRBJ1-6, with 9 bases fitting TRBD1. There are 16 residues in the CDR3. Germline V gene data show CDR1 as SGHRS and CDR2 as YFSETQ. V dropped 4 bases and J dropped 5; count of bases not matched to a gene: 7. CDR3 sequence: CASSDPGQGHNSPLHF. CDR3 DNA sequence: TGCGCCAGCAGCGACCCGGGACAGGGCCATAATTCACCCCTCCACTTT.

This chain links TRBV7-2 with TRBJ2-7, with 7 nucleotides matching TRBD2. Germline CDR1 and CDR2: SGHTA and FQGNSA. This CDR3 contains 15 residues. V was pared by 1 base and J by 0 bases, with 3 bases of the junction left unmatched. The CDR3 coding sequence is TGTGCCAGCAGCTTAGACACGGGGGGCTCCTACGAGCAGTACTTC. This encodes CASSLDTGGSYEQYF. Full variable domain (remainder filled in from reference TRBV7-2 and TRBJ2-7): GAGVSQSPSNKVTEKGKDVELRCDPISGHTALYWYRQSLGQGLEFLIYFQGNSAPDKSGLPSDRFSAERTGGSVSTLTIQRTQQEDSAVYLCASSLDTGGSYEQYFGPGTRLTVT.

The chain employs TRBV11-3 and TRBJ2-2, with TRBD2 matching 9 bases. With V trimmed by 5 bases and J by 7 bases, 11 bases remained unmatched. Germline values: CDR1 SGHNT, CDR2 YENEEA. The CDR3 has 16 residues. The CDR3 coding sequence is TGTGCCAGCAGCCGAGGGGGTAGCGGGAGCATCGGGGAGCTGTTTTTT. It codes for CASSRGGSGSIGELFF.

The J gene is TRBJ1-4, the V gene TRBV19, with D perhaps TRBD1 (5 bases). V was trimmed by 7 bases and J by 7 bases, leaving 16 bases between them. The CDR3 is made up of 14 amino acids. CDR1 and CDR2 (germline): LNHDA, SQIVND (reference sequence). CDR3 bases: TGTGCCAGTAAGGGGAGCGGGACGGTTGAAAAACTGTTTTTT. It is translated as CASKGSGTVEKLFF. The full variable domain, its missing parts supplied by reference TRBV19 and TRBJ1-4, is DGGITQSPKYLFRKEGQNVTLSCEQNLNHDAMYWYRQDPGQGLRLIYYSQIVNDFQKGDIAEGYSVSREKKESFPLTVTSAQKNPTAFYLCASKGSGTVEKLFFGSGTQLSVL.

The chain couples TRBV18 to TRBJ2-7, with a possible D match to TRBD1 (6 bases). Germline CDR1 reads KGHSH; CDR2 reads LQKENI. Trimming took off 8 bases at V and 3 bases at J, with 17 bases between the two ends. This CDR3 is 14 amino acids long. The CDR3 DNA reads TGTGCCAGCCGACGACAGGATCCAAGCTACGAGCAGTACTTC. Translation gives CASRRQDPSYEQYF.

This chain connects TRBV9 to TRBJ1-2, with D possibly TRBD1 on 6 matching bases. The CDR3 loop spans 13 amino acids. Between the trimmed V and J ends, which lost 2 bases and 7 bases, there was a span of 12 bases. Germline V gene sequence: CDR1 SGDLS, CDR2 YYNGEE. The CDR3 nucleotides are TGTGCCAGCAGCGTGCAGACAGGCGGTGGCTACACCTTC. Translated, it gives CASSVQTGGGYTF.

The chain uses TRBV2 and TRBJ1-2, with D unresolved. The germline CDR1 and CDR2 sequences are SNHLY and FYNNEI. V shed 6 bases and J shed 4 bases, with 9 bases lying between them. The CDR3 length is 12 residues. Here the CDR3 reads CASRGDVYGYTF. In DNA form, the CDR3 reads TGTGCCAGCAGAGGAGACGTCTATGGCTACACCTTC.